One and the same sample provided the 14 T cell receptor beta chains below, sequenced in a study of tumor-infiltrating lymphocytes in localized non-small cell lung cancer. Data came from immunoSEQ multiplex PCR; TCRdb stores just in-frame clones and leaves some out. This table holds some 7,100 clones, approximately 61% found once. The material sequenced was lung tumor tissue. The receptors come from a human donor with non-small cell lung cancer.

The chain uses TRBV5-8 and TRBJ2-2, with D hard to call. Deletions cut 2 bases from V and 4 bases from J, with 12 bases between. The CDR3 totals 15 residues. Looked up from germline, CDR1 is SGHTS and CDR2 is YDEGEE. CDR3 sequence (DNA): TGTGCCAGCAGCTTTTATACCGGCAGCACCGGGGAGCTGTTTTTT. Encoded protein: CASSFYTGSTGELFF.

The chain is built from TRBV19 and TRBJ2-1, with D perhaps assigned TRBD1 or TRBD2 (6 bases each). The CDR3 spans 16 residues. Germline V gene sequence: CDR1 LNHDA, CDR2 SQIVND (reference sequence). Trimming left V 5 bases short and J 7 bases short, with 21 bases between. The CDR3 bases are TGTGCCAGTAGTTCCCCTCCGGGGGTAGGGGGTAATGAGCAGTTCTTC. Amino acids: CASSSPPGVGGNEQFF.

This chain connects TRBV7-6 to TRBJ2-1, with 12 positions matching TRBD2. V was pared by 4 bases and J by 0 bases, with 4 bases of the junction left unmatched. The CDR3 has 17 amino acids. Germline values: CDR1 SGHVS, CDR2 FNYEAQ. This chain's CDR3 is CASSSGLAGSSYNEQFF. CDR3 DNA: TGTGCCAGCAGCTCCGGACTAGCGGGGAGCTCCTACAATGAGCAGTTCTTC.

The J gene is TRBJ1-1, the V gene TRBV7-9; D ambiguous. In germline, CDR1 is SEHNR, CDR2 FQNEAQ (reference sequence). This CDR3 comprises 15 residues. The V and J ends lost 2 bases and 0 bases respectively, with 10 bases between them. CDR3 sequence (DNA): TGTGCCAGCAGCTTACTCCGGGATTTGAACACTGAAGCTTTCTTT. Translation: CASSLLRDLNTEAFF.

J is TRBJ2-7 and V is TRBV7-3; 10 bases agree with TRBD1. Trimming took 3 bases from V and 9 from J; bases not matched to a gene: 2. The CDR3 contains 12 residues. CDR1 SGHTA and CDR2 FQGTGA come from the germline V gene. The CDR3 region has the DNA TGTGCCAGCAGCTTGGGGGACAGGGGGCAGTACTTC. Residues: CASSLGDRGQYF.

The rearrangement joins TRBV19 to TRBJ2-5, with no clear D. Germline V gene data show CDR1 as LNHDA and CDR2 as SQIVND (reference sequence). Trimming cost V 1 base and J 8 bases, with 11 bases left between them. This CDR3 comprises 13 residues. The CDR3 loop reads CASSIGDSGTQYF. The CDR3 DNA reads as TGTGCCAGTAGTATAGGGGATTCAGGTACCCAGTACTTC. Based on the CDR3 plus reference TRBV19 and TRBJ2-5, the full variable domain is DGGITQSPKYLFRKEGQNVTLSCEQNLNHDAMYWYRQDPGQGLRLIYYSQIVNDFQKGDIAEGYSVSREKKESFPLTVTSAQKNPTAFYLCASSIGDSGTQYFGPGTRLLVL.

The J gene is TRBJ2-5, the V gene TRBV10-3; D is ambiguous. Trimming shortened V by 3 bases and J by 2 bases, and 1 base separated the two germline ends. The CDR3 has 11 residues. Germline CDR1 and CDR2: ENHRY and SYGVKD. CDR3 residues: CAISDQETQYF. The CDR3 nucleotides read TGTGCCATCAGTGATCAAGAGACCCAGTACTTC.

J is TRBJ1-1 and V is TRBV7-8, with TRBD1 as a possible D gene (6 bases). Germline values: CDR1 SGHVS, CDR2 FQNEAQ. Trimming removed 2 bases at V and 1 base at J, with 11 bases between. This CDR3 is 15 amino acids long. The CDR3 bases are TGTGCCAGCAGCTTATGGGGGGCAGGGAACACTGAAGCTTTCTTT. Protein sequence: CASSLWGAGNTEAFF.

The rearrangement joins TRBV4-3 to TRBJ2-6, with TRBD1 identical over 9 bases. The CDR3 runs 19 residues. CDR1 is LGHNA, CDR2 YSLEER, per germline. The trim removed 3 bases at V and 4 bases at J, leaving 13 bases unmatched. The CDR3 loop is CASSQVIGQGSWGANVLTF. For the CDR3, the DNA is TGCGCCAGCAGCCAGGTTATAGGACAGGGGTCGTGGGGGGCCAACGTCCTGACTTTC.

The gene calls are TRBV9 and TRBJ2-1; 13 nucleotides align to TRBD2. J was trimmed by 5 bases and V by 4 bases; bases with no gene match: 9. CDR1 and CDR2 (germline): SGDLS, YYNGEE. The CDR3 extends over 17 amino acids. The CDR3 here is CASSQFPGLAGNNEQFF. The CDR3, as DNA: TGTGCCAGCAGCCAATTCCCGGGACTAGCGGGAAACAATGAGCAGTTCTTC.

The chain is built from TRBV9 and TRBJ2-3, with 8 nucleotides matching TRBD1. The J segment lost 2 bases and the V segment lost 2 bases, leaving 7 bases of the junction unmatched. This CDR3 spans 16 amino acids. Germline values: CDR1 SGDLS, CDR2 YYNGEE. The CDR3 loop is CASSVQGTGNTDTQYF. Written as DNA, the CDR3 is TGTGCCAGCAGCGTTCAGGGGACAGGTAACACAGATACGCAGTATTTT.

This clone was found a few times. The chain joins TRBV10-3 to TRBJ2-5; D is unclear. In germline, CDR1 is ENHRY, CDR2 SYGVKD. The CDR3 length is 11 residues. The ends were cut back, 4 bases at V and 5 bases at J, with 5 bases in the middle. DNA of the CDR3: TGTGCCATCAGTGGTGGGGAGACCCAGTACTTC. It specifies CAISGGETQYF.

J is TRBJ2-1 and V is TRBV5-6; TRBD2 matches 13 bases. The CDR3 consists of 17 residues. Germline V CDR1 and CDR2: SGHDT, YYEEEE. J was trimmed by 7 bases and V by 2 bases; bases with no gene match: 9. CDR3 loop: CASSFGTSGRAWNEQFF. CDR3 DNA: TGTGCCAGCAGCTTCGGTACTAGCGGGAGGGCCTGGAATGAGCAGTTCTTC.

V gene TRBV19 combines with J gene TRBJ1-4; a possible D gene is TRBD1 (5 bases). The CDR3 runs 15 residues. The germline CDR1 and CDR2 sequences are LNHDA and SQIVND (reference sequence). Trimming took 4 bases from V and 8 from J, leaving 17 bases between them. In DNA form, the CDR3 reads TGTGCCAGTAGTACCTCAGGGAGCTCCGGGGAAAAACTGTTTTTT. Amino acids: CASSTSGSSGEKLFF.